This T cell receptor beta chain was sequenced for a study of T cell responses to AZD1222 COVID-19 vaccine. Clones were read by immunoSEQ multiplex PCR, and TCRdb kept only the in-frame ones, dropping some. The sample shows about 94,000 clones, roughly 90% of them seen only once. CDR1 is LNHDA, CDR2 SQIVND, per germline (reference sequence). Deletions cut 5 bases from V and 2 bases from J, with 15 bases between. CDR3 length: 16 amino acids. The sequenced sample was peripheral blood, obtained on day 0 of AZD1222 vaccination. The TCR sequence derives from an adult in good health. The chain joins TRBV19 to TRBJ2-2; a possible D gene is TRBD1 (5 bases). The CDR3 here is CASSSRQSINTGELFF. The DNA of the CDR3 is TGTGCCAGTAGTTCCCGACAGTCTATCAACACCGGGGAGCTGTTTTTT.